The entry below gives a single TCR beta chain sequence along with its context. What it binds is not known. This sample is part of a study of cytomegalovirus exposure and HLA in healthy donors. Study summary: The 650 to 850 first-cohort repertoires and the approximately 110 validation repertoires shared the same platform, a later analysis reported.

Study-wide points: Most TCRs appeared rarely, but some public TCRs recurred in many donors. Specificity for CMV antigens was confirmed in vitro for three of the CMV-associated chains. In the 95 to 150 validation repertoires, a later analysis found that first-cohort TCR clusters tended to co-occur.

Sequenced by immunoSEQ multiplex PCR; TCRdb stores in-frame clones only, minus some. The repertoire holds roughly 300,000 clones, about nine tenths seen once, with 0.84% in the top ten. This sequence was found in a woman aged 18-29 years in good health and CMV-seronegative. The material sequenced was PBMCs.

CDR3 residues: CAGRPGGSYEQYF. The CDR3 DNA reads TGTGCCGGGCGGCCCGGGGGCTCCTACGAGCAGTACTTC. J is TRBJ2-7 and V is TRBV28, with D possibly TRBD2 on 6 matching bases. The CDR3 length is 13 residues. Germline CDR1 reads MDHEN; CDR2 reads SYDVKM. Trimming left V 11 bases short and J 0 bases short, with 14 bases between.